This T cell receptor (beta chain) is from a study of T cell responses to AZD1222 COVID-19 vaccine. Some clones are missing from TCRdb's copy, which holds only in-frame ones; the method was immunoSEQ multiplex PCR. The table shows about 120,000 clones, with over 75% occurring only once. Notes on the study in general: Sampled repertoires all dated from after the peak T cell response. Unmutated variant regions reportedly attract nearly half of all spike-specific TCRs. Only 6 or 7 people who got AZD1222 tested seropositive at baseline.

With respect to this clone: Antigen unknown.

This clonotype was obtained from an adult in good health. Material: peripheral blood, obtained on day 0 of AZD1222 vaccination.

The CDR3 sequence: CALREGESNQPQHF. Written as DNA, the CDR3 is TGTGCCCTCCGGGAGGGGGAAAGCAATCAGCCCCAGCATTTT. The rearrangement links TRBV6-5 to TRBJ1-5, with TRBD1 as a possible D gene (6 bases). Germline V lookup: CDR1 MNHEY, CDR2 SVGAGI. The CDR3 consists of 14 residues. The V end lost 11 bases, the J end lost 1 base, and 15 bases lay between the germline ends.